One sample yielded the 6 T cell receptor beta chains listed below, sequenced in a study of CD8+ T cells in alopecia areata (dated by TCRdb to the late 2010s). Sample time point, as interpreted from the label and publication: roughly 24 weeks on oral tofacitinib. The meaning of the sample's treatment or condition label: oral pan-JAK inhibitor, 5-10 mg twice daily. The method was the immunoSEQ multiplex PCR assay. To provide template for TCR sequencing, every sample had RNA extracted and reverse transcribed into cDNA. Imported from immuneACCESS, the table was reduced by TCRdb to in-frame sequences with V and J called. These copies leave out some clones; in studies compared against another copy, an unresolved V gene accounts for under half, and the cause of the remainder is not known. In all, the sample holds nearly 110,000 clones, and 65% to 85% of those were seen once. Around 25% of the sample lies in the top ten.

This material consisted of CD8+ T cells sorted from blood, taken at week 24, from a patient treated with tofacitinib. These receptors originate from a human donor with alopecia areata.

This clone appeared a single time. The genes are TRBV15 and TRBJ2-5; D gene ambiguous. This CDR3 has 16 residues. The V end lost 1 base, the J end lost 5 bases, and 17 bases lay between the germline ends. Germline CDR1 is LNHNV and CDR2 is YYDKDF (reference sequence). DNA for the CDR3: TGTGCCACCAGCAGAGCCCCAACGGAACCTCAGGAGACCCAGTACTTC. Translated: CATSRAPTEPQETQYF.

CDR3 in DNA: TGTGCCAGCAAAGACCCAAACACTGAAGCTTTCTTT. As protein: CASKDPNTEAFF. The chain uses TRBV25-1 and TRBJ1-1; D is undetermined. The CDR3 runs to 12 residues. Trimming took off 7 bases at V and 2 bases at J, with 8 bases between the two ends. CDR1 MGHDK and CDR2 SYGVNS come from the germline V gene.

The V gene is TRBV6-1, the J gene TRBJ2-5; perhaps D is TRBD1 or TRBD2 (5 bases each). This CDR3 is 14 amino acids long. V lost 6 bases, J lost 1 base, and 12 bases lay in between. Germline V gene lookup returns CDR1 MNHNS and CDR2 SASEGT. CDR3 DNA sequence: TGTGCCAGCAGATTGGGGGACCTCCAAGAGACCCAGTACTTC. Protein sequence: CASRLGDLQETQYF.

The genes are TRBV4-1 and TRBJ1-1; D gene unclear. Per germline, CDR1 MGHRA and CDR2 YSYEKL. V was clipped by 0 bases and J by 7 bases, with 18 bases between them. This CDR3 is built from 16 residues. The CDR3 is CASSQDRRALKGEAFF. As DNA, the CDR3 is TGCGCCAGCAGCCAAGATCGTCGGGCTTTGAAGGGTGAAGCTTTCTTT.

The chain couples TRBV5-1 to TRBJ2-3, with 10 bases identical to TRBD2. With V trimmed by 0 bases and J by 2 bases, 3 bases remained unmatched. The CDR3 length is 16 residues. Germline assignment: CDR1 SGHRS and CDR2 YFSETQ. The chain's CDR3 is CASSLASGGLTDTQYF. In DNA, the CDR3 is TGCGCCAGCAGCTTGGCTAGCGGGGGACTCACAGATACGCAGTATTTT.

The rearrangement links TRBV5-6 to TRBJ2-1; 12 nucleotides match TRBD2. The germline CDR1 and CDR2 sequences are SGHDT and YYEEEE. V gave up 4 bases and J gave up 0 bases; unmatched junction bases: 5. This CDR3 region has 17 residues. The CDR3 region is CASSLTSGGTSYNEQFF. DNA of the CDR3: TGTGCCAGCAGCCTCACTAGCGGGGGGACCTCCTACAATGAGCAGTTCTTC. Drawing the rest from reference TRBV5-6 and TRBJ2-1, the complete variable domain is DAGVTQSPTHLIKTRGQQVTLRCSPKSGHDTVSWYQQALGQGPQFIFQYYEEEERQRGNFPDRFSGHQFPNYSSELNVNALLLGDSALYLCASSLTSGGTSYNEQFFGPGTRLTVL.